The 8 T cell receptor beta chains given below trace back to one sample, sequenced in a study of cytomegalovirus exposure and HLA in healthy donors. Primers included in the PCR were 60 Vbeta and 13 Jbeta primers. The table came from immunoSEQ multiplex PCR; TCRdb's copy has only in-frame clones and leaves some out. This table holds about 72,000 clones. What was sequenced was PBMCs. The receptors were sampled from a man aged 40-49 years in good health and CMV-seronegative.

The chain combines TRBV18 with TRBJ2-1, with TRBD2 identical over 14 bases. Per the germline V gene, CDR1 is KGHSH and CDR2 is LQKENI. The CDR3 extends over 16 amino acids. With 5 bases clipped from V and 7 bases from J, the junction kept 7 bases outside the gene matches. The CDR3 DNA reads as TGTGCCAGCTCATTAAGTCGACTAGCGGGGGGGAATGAGCAGTTCTTC. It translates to CASSLSRLAGGNEQFF.

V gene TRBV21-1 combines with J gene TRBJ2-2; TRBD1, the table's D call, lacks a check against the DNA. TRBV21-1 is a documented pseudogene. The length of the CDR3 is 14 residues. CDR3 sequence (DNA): TGTGCCAGCGCAATCAACAGGGGGCCCGGGGAGCTGTTTTTT. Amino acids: CASAINRGPGELFF.

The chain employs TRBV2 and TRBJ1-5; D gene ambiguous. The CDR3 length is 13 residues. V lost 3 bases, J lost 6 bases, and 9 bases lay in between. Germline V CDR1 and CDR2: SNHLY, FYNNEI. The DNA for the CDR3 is TGTGCCAGCAGTGATCGAGGGATTCAGCCCCAGCATTTT. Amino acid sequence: CASSDRGIQPQHF.

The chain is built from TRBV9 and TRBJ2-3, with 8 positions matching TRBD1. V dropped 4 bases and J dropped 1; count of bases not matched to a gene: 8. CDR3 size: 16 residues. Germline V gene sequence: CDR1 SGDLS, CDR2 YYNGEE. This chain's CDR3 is CASSSLTGGGTDTQYF. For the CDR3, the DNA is TGTGCCAGCAGCTCCCTAACAGGGGGTGGCACAGATACGCAGTATTTT.

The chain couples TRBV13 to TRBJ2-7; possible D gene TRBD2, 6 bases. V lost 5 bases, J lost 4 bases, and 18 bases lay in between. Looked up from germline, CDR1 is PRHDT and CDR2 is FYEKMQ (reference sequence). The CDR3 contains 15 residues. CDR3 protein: CASSPAPGLAYEQYF. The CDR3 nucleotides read TGTGCCAGCAGCCCGGCACCGGGACTGGCTTACGAGCAGTACTTC.

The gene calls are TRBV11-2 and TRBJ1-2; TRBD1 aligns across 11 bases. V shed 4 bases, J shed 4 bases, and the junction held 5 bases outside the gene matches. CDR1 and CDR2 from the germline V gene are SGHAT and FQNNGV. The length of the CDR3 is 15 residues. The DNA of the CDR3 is TGTGCCAGCAGCTATGGGACAGGGGGAGGCTATGGCTACACCTTC. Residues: CASSYGTGGGYGYTF.

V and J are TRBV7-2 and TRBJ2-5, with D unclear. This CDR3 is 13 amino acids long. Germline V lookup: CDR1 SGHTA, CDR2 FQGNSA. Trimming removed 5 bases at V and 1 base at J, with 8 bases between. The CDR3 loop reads CASSRGIQETQYF. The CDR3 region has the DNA TGTGCCAGCAGCCGAGGTATCCAAGAGACCCAGTACTTC.

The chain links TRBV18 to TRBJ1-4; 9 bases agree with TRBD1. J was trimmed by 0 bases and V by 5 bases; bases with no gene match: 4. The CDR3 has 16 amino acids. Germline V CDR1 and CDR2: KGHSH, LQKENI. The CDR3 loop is CASSSGQGTTNEKLFF. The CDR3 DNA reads TGTGCCAGCTCATCGGGACAGGGAACAACTAATGAAAAACTGTTTTTT.